The following is a T cell receptor (beta chain) sequence with its context. Its antigen is still unknown. These data belong to a study of cytomegalovirus exposure and HLA in healthy donors. The primer mix had 60 Vbeta and 13 Jbeta primers. This table comes from immunoSEQ multiplex PCR, and its TCRdb copy is limited to in-frame clones, with some not included. Of about 80,000 clones in the sample, around 77% are singletons; the top ten hold about 3.1%. The V gene lost 7 bases and the J gene lost 4 bases, with 8 bases spanning the gap. The germline V gene has CDR1 LNHDA and CDR2 SQIVND (reference sequence). This CDR3 comprises 12 residues. Study-wide points: Rarity characterized most TCR sequences, yet some public TCRs appeared in many donors.

The origin of this receptor is a man aged 50 to 59 in good health and CMV-seronegative. Sequenced material: PBMCs. This sequence joins TRBV19 and TRBJ1-5; D is undetermined. CDR3 sequence (DNA): TGTGCCAGTAAATCCGGGAATCAGCCCCAGCATTTT. Its protein is CASKSGNQPQHF. Based on the CDR3 plus reference TRBV19 and TRBJ1-5, the full variable domain is DGGITQSPKYLFRKEGQNVTLSCEQNLNHDAMYWYRQDPGQGLRLIYYSQIVNDFQKGDIAEGYSVSREKKESFPLTVTSAQKNPTAFYLCASKSGNQPQHFGDGTRLSIL.